A single sample gave rise to the 24 T cell receptor beta chains below, sequenced in a study of metastatic and nonmetastatic thyroid tumors (dated by TCRdb to the early 2020s). Receptor libraries were prepared by PCR. TCRdb names Illumina HiSeq 4000 as the instrument used. The raw public reads went through TCRdb reprocessing: fastp at Q25, MiXCR clone calling, in-frame beta chains kept. Recorded for this sample are about 16,000 clones; about 25% of them occurred a single time. The ten largest clones capture around 7.5% of the sample. No treatment had been received by any patient before thyroid surgery. Sequencing input: adjacent normal tissue. These receptors originate from a female donor with papillary thyroid cancer or a benign thyroid nodule (not recorded which). Some clones in this sample may be carry-over from other donors' samples.

The rearrangement links TRBV12-3 or TRBV12-4 to TRBJ2-7; no clear D gene. The V gene lost 6 bases and the J gene lost 7 bases, with 10 bases spanning the gap. The CDR3 is made up of 11 amino acids. The CDR3 DNA sequence: TGTGCCAGCAGCCTCACGGCGGAGCAGTACTTC. Translated: CASSLTAEQYF.

J is TRBJ2-1 and V is TRBV20-1; the match to TRBD2 covers 10 bases. The CDR3 contains 14 residues. V shed 5 bases and J 4 bases; nucleotides not matched to a gene: 5. Germline V gives CDR1 DFQATT, CDR2 SNEGSKA (reference sequence). CDR3 sequence (DNA): TGCAGTGCTCGGACTAGCGGAGATTACAATGAGCAGTTCTTC. Protein: CSARTSGDYNEQFF.

This chain connects TRBV11-2 to TRBJ2-6; D unclear. The germline V gene encodes CDR1 SGHAT and CDR2 FQNNGV. The V end was cut by 5 bases, the J end by 0 bases, with 8 bases between. The CDR3 is 15 amino acids. CDR3 sequence: CASSESLSGANVLTF. The CDR3 coding sequence is TGTGCCAGCAGCGAAAGCCTCTCTGGGGCCAACGTCCTGACTTTC.

This clone came up many times. One base away lies a much larger clone, so this may be a sequencing read error. This specimen includes other DNA sequences encoding the same CDR3. This sequence joins TRBV6-1 and TRBJ2-1; 7 bases are a match to TRBD2. V was pared by 6 bases and J by 6 bases, with 8 bases of the junction left unmatched. The CDR3 has 14 amino acids. Germline V gene data show CDR1 as MNHNS and CDR2 as SASEGT. The CDR3 DNA sequence: TGTGCCAGCAGCGTCGGAGCGGGAATCAATGAGCAGTTCTTC. This codes for CASSVGAGINEQFF.

By frequency in the sample, this clone is medium-sized. The chain couples TRBV12-3 or TRBV12-4 to TRBJ1-5; D uncertain. The germline V and J ends were trimmed by 3 bases and 1 base, with 13 bases remaining between them. The CDR3 totals 16 residues. CDR3 bases: TGTGCCAGCAGTTTTGATCCCAAAGAGAGCAATCAGCCCCAGCATTTT. As protein: CASSFDPKESNQPQHF.

The sample holds many counts of this clone. This could be a read error, since a much larger clone is one nucleotide away. CDR3 sequence (DNA): TGTGCCAGTAGTCCAGGGGGCCTCGGGATCTATGGCTACACCTTC. It specifies CASSPGGLGIYGYTF. The chain employs TRBV19 and TRBJ1-2; 8 nucleotides match TRBD1. Trimming took 5 bases from V and 4 from J; bases not matched to a gene: 9. This CDR3 comprises 15 residues. In germline, CDR1 is LNHDA, CDR2 SQIVND (reference sequence).

The sample holds a few counts of this clone. The chain couples TRBV7-2 to TRBJ2-2; 7 nucleotides match TRBD1. Per germline, CDR1 SGHTA and CDR2 FQGNSA. CDR3 length: 15 residues. The trim removed 5 bases at V and 0 bases at J, leaving 3 bases unmatched. The CDR3, as DNA: TGTGCCAGCAGCCGGGACAGAGCGAACACCGGGGAGCTGTTTTTT. As protein: CASSRDRANTGELFF.

This chain uses TRBV2 with TRBJ1-5; D possibly corresponds to TRBD1 (6 bases). V gave up 0 bases and J gave up 6 bases, with 18 bases separating them. Germline CDR1 is SNHLY and CDR2 is FYNNEI. The CDR3 is 17 amino acids. The CDR3 loop reads CASSEALRGGLGQPQHF. In DNA form, the CDR3 reads TGTGCCAGCAGTGAAGCGCTTCGAGGGGGTCTAGGTCAGCCCCAGCATTTT.

This clone was picked up a small number of times. This chain connects TRBV12-3 or TRBV12-4 to TRBJ2-2; D is ambiguous. V shed 6 bases and J shed 6 bases, with 17 bases lying between them. The CDR3 spans 15 residues. The CDR3 DNA reads as TGTGCCAGCAGCCCGGGTCATTCGGCGGCCGGGGAGCTGTTTTTT. It translates to CASSPGHSAAGELFF.

This clone was counted between two and nine times. One end of the junction does not line up with germline, which may come from a read error. The chain carries TRBV7-6 and TRBJ1-4; tentatively, D is TRBD1 (5 bases). The germline V gene encodes CDR1 SGHVS and CDR2 FNYEAQ. This CDR3 comprises 15 residues. Written as DNA, the CDR3 is TGTGCCAGCAACTTAGTACAGGTTGGTAATGAAAAACTGTTTTTT. Translation gives CASNLVQVGNEKLFF.

V is TRBV5-1 and J is TRBJ2-3; 7 positions match TRBD2. The germline V gene has CDR1 SGHRS and CDR2 YFSETQ. V lost 8 bases, J lost 0 bases, and 9 bases stayed unmatched. The CDR3 runs 15 residues. The CDR3 region is CASRRRAGSTDTQYF. CDR3 DNA: TGCGCCAGTAGGCGGAGAGCGGGGAGCACAGATACGCAGTATTTT.

This clone was seen many times. The rearrangement uses TRBV3-1 and TRBJ2-3; tentative D call: TRBD2 (5 bases). V was pared by 4 bases and J by 3 bases, with 8 bases between. This CDR3 has 13 residues. Germline V lookup: CDR1 LGHDT, CDR2 YNNKEL (reference sequence). The CDR3 DNA reads TGTGCCAGCAGCCTTGGACTTACAGATACGCAGTATTTT. Its translation: CASSLGLTDTQYF.

In regard to this clone: One end of the junction varies from germline; a read error may be responsible. The J gene is TRBJ2-7, the V gene TRBV20-1; no clear D. The CDR3 is 15 residues long. Looked up from germline, CDR1 is DFQATT and CDR2 is SNEGSKA (reference sequence). The CDR3 reads CSARSCGASCCEQCF. As DNA, the CDR3 is TGCAGTGCTAGGTCGTGCGGAGCGAGCTGTTGCGAGCAGTGCTTC.

As to this clone: The germline gene is not matched at one end of the junction; a read error may be the cause. The chain joins TRBV7-7 to TRBJ2-7; the match to TRBD1 covers 8 bases. Germline CDR1 SSHAT, CDR2 FNYEAQ (reference sequence). This CDR3 has 16 amino acids. Here the CDR3 reads CASSLRQGARPYEQYF. The DNA of the CDR3 is TGTGCTAGCAGCTTAAGGCAGGGGGCGCGCCCCTACGAGCAGTACTTC.

This clone was observed many times. The chain has TRBV19 and TRBJ1-1; 7 positions agree with TRBD1. This CDR3 is built from 13 residues. CDR1 is LNHDA and CDR2 is SQIVND in the germline V gene (reference sequence). V shed 4 bases, J shed 7 bases, and the junction held 6 bases outside the gene matches. CDR3 amino acids: CASSTRQGLEAFF. Written as DNA, the CDR3 is TGTGCCAGTAGTACAAGACAGGGCCTTGAAGCTTTCTTT.

This clone has at least ten counts. The chain combines TRBV7-2 with TRBJ2-1, with 9 nucleotides matching TRBD2. The ends lost 3 bases at V and 8 bases at J; junction bases unmatched: 8. Germline CDR1 SGHTA, CDR2 FQGNSA. The CDR3 is made up of 15 amino acids. The CDR3 reads CASSFDAGGLYEQFF. Written as DNA, the CDR3 is TGTGCCAGCAGCTTTGATGCGGGAGGGCTCTATGAGCAGTTCTTC.

CDR3 nucleotides: TGTGCCACCAGTGAATGGGGCGGCGGCACCGGGGAGCTGTTTTTT. Amino acid sequence: CATSEWGGGTGELFF. The V call is TRBV24-1, the J call TRBJ2-2; D possibly corresponds to TRBD1 (5 bases). Germline CDR1 is KGHDR and CDR2 is SFDVKD. The CDR3 covers 15 residues. V lost 4 bases and J 4 bases, leaving 12 bases between the germline ends.

In this sample, this clone turned up a few times. The gene calls are TRBV19 and TRBJ2-7, with D unclear. Trimming pared 4 bases from V and 0 bases from J, leaving 10 bases between. Germline V gives CDR1 LNHDA, CDR2 SQIVND (reference sequence). The CDR3 is 14 amino acids. CDR3 sequence: CASSTLHSSYEQYF. In DNA form, the CDR3 reads TGTGCCAGTAGTACTCTACACAGCTCCTACGAGCAGTACTTC.

This clone rates as medium-sized. The chain uses TRBV27 and TRBJ2-1; TRBD2 aligns across 8 bases. The CDR3 is 14 amino acids. The J segment lost 5 bases and the V segment lost 6 bases, leaving 6 bases of the junction unmatched. Per germline, CDR1 MNHEY and CDR2 SMNVEV (reference sequence). This CDR3 is CASSHSGKNNEQFF. CDR3 nucleotide sequence: TGTGCCAGCAGCCATAGCGGGAAAAACAATGAGCAGTTCTTC.

By sample share, this clone is medium-sized (0.01 to 0.1%). The genes are TRBV20-1 and TRBJ1-2; tentatively, D is TRBD1 (5 bases). This CDR3 spans 14 amino acids. Germline lookup yields CDR1 DFQATT and CDR2 SNEGSKA (reference sequence). Trimming stripped 6 bases from V and 3 bases from J, with 17 bases between. CDR3 protein: CSAPKAGVDYGYTF. CDR3 nucleotides: TGCAGTGCCCCCAAAGCGGGGGTGGACTATGGCTACACCTTC.

Concerning this clone: With a much larger clone just one base away, this may be a read error. The same CDR3 also results from other DNA sequences found in this sample. V and J are TRBV4-1 and TRBJ2-5, with 7 nucleotides matching TRBD2. This CDR3 has 16 amino acids. Germline V gene sequence: CDR1 MGHRA, CDR2 YSYEKL. The CDR3 sequence: CASSQSASGVGETQYF. As DNA, the CDR3 is TGCGCCAGTAGCCAATCCGCTAGCGGAGTCGGCGAGACCCAGTACTTC.

This clone showed up just a few times. The V call is TRBV20-1, the J call TRBJ1-4; D gene ambiguous. Trimming removed 0 bases from V and 8 bases from J, with 7 bases in between. The CDR3 consists of 12 residues. Germline CDR1 DFQATT, CDR2 SNEGSKA (reference sequence). The CDR3 is CSARDEEEKLFF. The CDR3 DNA is TGCAGTGCTAGAGATGAGGAGGAAAAACTGTTTTTT.

This clone was seen ten or more times. The rearrangement joins TRBV5-5 to TRBJ1-1; D unresolved. The germline CDR1 and CDR2 sequences are SGHKS and YYEKEE (reference sequence). Trimming removed 7 bases at V and 1 base at J, with 5 bases between. The CDR3 loop spans 11 amino acids. The CDR3 coding sequence is TGTGCCAGCCATAGGAACACTGAAGCTTTCTTT. Amino acids: CASHRNTEAFF.

Sample share makes this clone medium-sized (0.01 to 0.1%). V usage is TRBV24-1 and J usage is TRBJ2-1, with unresolved D. Germline CDR1 KGHDR, CDR2 SFDVKD. Trimming cost V 6 bases and J 6 bases, with 8 bases left between them. The CDR3 is 12 residues long. The DNA of the CDR3 is TGTGCCACCAGTCGGTTGGCCAATGAGCAGTTCTTC. Amino acid sequence: CATSRLANEQFF.